A selection of T cell receptor beta chains follows, all from one sample in a study of shared clonotypes between healthy human individuals. Assay: immunoSEQ multiplex PCR; the TCRdb copy retains only in-frame clones and omits some. The sample has about 1 million clones; 75% are singletons. What was sequenced was memory CD4+ T cells sorted from blood. The receptors originated from a man aged 18 to 29 in good health. CDR3s include the opening cysteine and the closing phenylalanine or tryptophan. Each record gives: clone size, D gene, V gene, J gene, CDR3 protein, CDR3 DNA. A D gene is named only where the DNA matches it firmly. Clone size is shown for a subset of rows, as once, few, many or a class of expanded clone.

clone size: .; D gene: .; V gene: TRBV15; J gene: TRBJ2-2; CDR3 protein: CATSRAGFANTGELFF; CDR3 DNA: TGTGCCACCAGCAGAGCTGGGTTCGCGAACACCGGGGAGCTGTTTTTT
clone size: few; D gene: TRBD1; V gene: TRBV28; J gene: TRBJ2-7; CDR3 protein: CASSPGTGDHWNF; CDR3 DNA: TGTGCCAGCAGTCCCGGGACAGGAGATCATTGGAACTTC
clone size: .; D gene: TRBD2; V gene: TRBV5-1; J gene: TRBJ2-1; CDR3 protein: CASSLTSGRVSLNEQFF; CDR3 DNA: TGCGCCAGCAGCTTGACTAGCGGGAGAGTGTCTCTTAATGAGCAGTTCTTC
clone size: .; D gene: .; V gene: TRBV7-2; J gene: TRBJ2-5; CDR3 protein: CASSLGGGAETQYF; CDR3 DNA: TGTGCCAGCAGCTTAGGTGGTGGGGCAGAGACCCAGTACTTC
clone size: .; D gene: .; V gene: TRBV4-2; J gene: TRBJ1-2; CDR3 protein: CASRLIWRGYTF; CDR3 DNA: TGTGCCAGCAGACTGATCTGGCGTGGCTACACCTTC
clone size: .; D gene: .; V gene: TRBV28; J gene: TRBJ1-2; CDR3 protein: CASTPQVGFAFNYGYTF; CDR3 DNA: TGTGCCAGCACCCCGCAAGTCGGGTTTGCATTTAACTATGGCTACACCTTC
clone size: .; D gene: .; V gene: TRBV2; J gene: TRBJ1-5; CDR3 protein: CASRGALSQPQHF; CDR3 DNA: TGTGCCAGCAGGGGGGCCCTGTCTCAGCCCCAGCATTTT
clone size: .; D gene: .; V gene: TRBV5-8; J gene: TRBJ2-1; CDR3 protein: CASSLGQGPANEQFF; CDR3 DNA: TGTGCCAGCAGCTTGGGGCAGGGGCCCGCCAATGAGCAGTTCTTC
clone size: .; D gene: .; V gene: TRBV6-9; J gene: TRBJ2-1; CDR3 protein: CASMDRGGTNNEQFF; CDR3 DNA: TGTGCCAGCATGGACCGAGGGGGAACCAACAATGAGCAGTTCTTC
clone size: .; D gene: .; V gene: TRBV10-3; J gene: TRBJ2-1; CDR3 protein: CAISEIGADEQFF; CDR3 DNA: TGTGCCATCAGTGAGATCGGGGCGGATGAGCAGTTCTTC
clone size: .; D gene: .; V gene: TRBV10-3; J gene: TRBJ2-2; CDR3 protein: CAITDSSANTGELFF; CDR3 DNA: TGTGCCATCACCGACAGCTCCGCGAACACCGGGGAGCTGTTTTTT
clone size: .; D gene: TRBD1; V gene: TRBV5-1; J gene: TRBJ2-7; CDR3 protein: CASSLTGQGRFEQYF; CDR3 DNA: TGCGCCAGCAGCTTAACGGGACAGGGGCGTTTCGAGCAGTACTTC
clone size: once; D gene: TRBD1; V gene: TRBV6-5; J gene: TRBJ2-5; CDR3 protein: CASSGTVQETQYF; CDR3 DNA: TGTGCCAGCAGTGGGACAGTTCAAGAGACCCAGTACTTC
clone size: few; D gene: TRBD1; V gene: TRBV4-1; J gene: TRBJ1-2; CDR3 protein: CASSVPGQGKGYTF; CDR3 DNA: TGCGCCAGCAGCGTACCCGGACAGGGAAAAGGCTACACCTTC
clone size: .; D gene: TRBD2; V gene: TRBV15; J gene: TRBJ2-1; CDR3 protein: CATSSIAGGLNEQFF; CDR3 DNA: TGTGCCACCAGCAGTATAGCGGGAGGGCTGAATGAGCAGTTCTTC
clone size: .; D gene: .; V gene: TRBV30; J gene: TRBJ1-2; CDR3 protein: CAWSPLGANYGYTF; CDR3 DNA: TGTGCCTGGAGCCCCCTGGGGGCTAACTATGGCTACACCTTC
clone size: .; D gene: .; V gene: TRBV15; J gene: TRBJ2-5; CDR3 protein: CATSRAVASNEETQYF; CDR3 DNA: TGTGCCACCAGCCGGGCGGTGGCGAGTAACGAGGAGACCCAGTACTTC
clone size: few; D gene: .; V gene: TRBV6-6; J gene: TRBJ1-5; CDR3 protein: CASSGLNNQPQHF; CDR3 DNA: TGTGCCAGCTCCGGACTCAACAATCAGCCCCAGCATTTT